Below, 21 T cell receptor beta chains from the same sample are listed, as sequenced in a study of cytomegalovirus exposure and HLA in healthy donors. Amplification used 60 Vbeta primers and 13 Jbeta primers. Assay: immunoSEQ multiplex PCR; the TCRdb copy retains only in-frame clones and omits some. The sample comprises some 160,000 clones, approximately 84% of which are singletons, and around 6.9% rests with the top ten. What was sequenced was PBMCs. These receptor sequences come from a male donor in good health and CMV-seropositive.

The V gene is TRBV30, the J gene TRBJ1-5, with D possibly TRBD1 on 6 matching bases. The CDR3 is 13 residues long. The V gene's germline CDR1 is GTSNPN and CDR2 SVGIG (reference sequence). With 5 bases removed from V and 6 bases from J, the gap between germline ends came to 14 bases. CDR3 sequence reads: CAWARTVLQPQHF. CDR3 DNA sequence: TGTGCCTGGGCGCGGACAGTTCTTCAGCCCCAGCATTTT.

The V and J genes are TRBV28 and TRBJ2-2; D is perhaps TRBD2 (6 bases). Germline CDR1 and CDR2: MDHEN and SYDVKM. This CDR3 is built from 17 residues. Trimming cost V 1 base and J 3 bases, with 15 bases left between them. CDR3: CASSLLPGTSYTGELFF. CDR3 in DNA: TGTGCCAGCAGTTTATTGCCTGGGACTTCCTACACCGGGGAGCTGTTTTTT.

This clone was detected once. The chain has TRBV30 and TRBJ1-1; no firm D call. The length of the CDR3 is 13 residues. The ends were cut back, 0 bases at V and 4 bases at J, with 9 bases in the middle. Germline values: CDR1 GTSNPN, CDR2 SVGIG (reference sequence). CDR3 region: CAWSVLGSTEAFF. The CDR3 coding sequence is TGTGCCTGGAGTGTACTGGGGAGCACTGAAGCTTTCTTT.

The chain employs TRBV19 and TRBJ2-3; no definite D call. The CDR3 loop spans 12 amino acids. Germline CDR1 LNHDA, CDR2 SQIVND (reference sequence). V was pared by 5 bases and J by 4 bases, with 7 bases between. This chain's CDR3 is CASSLSPDTQYF. The CDR3 DNA is TGTGCCAGTAGTCTTTCTCCAGATACGCAGTATTTT.

A note on this clone: The junction does not match germline at one end; this may be a read error. The chain has TRBV5-6 and TRBJ2-1, with TRBD1 as a possible D gene (6 bases). The CDR3 is 16 residues long. CDR1 and CDR2 from the germline V gene are SGHDT and YYEEEE. The CDR3 nucleotides read TGTGCCAGCAGCTTGGTTGCGAGAGGGGGTTACAATGAGCAGCTCTTC. As protein: CASSLVARGGYNEQLF.

The V and J genes are TRBV18 and TRBJ2-5, with a weak D call TRBD1 (6 bases). The J call could be wrong; TRBJ2-7 is a better fit for the DNA end. The CDR3 is made up of 14 amino acids. The germline CDR1 and CDR2 sequences are KGHSH and LQKENI. CDR3 coding DNA: TGTGCCAGCTCACCCAAAGACAGGTCCTACGAGCAGTACTTC. This gives the protein CASSPKDRSYEQYF.

This clone showed up just a few times. The V call is TRBV15, the J call TRBJ2-2, with 11 bases fitting TRBD2. J was trimmed by 5 bases and V by 5 bases; bases with no gene match: 7. The CDR3 spans 16 residues. Germline CDR1 is LNHNV and CDR2 is YYDKDF (reference sequence). The CDR3 coding sequence is TGTGCCACCAGCCTCAGGCGACTAGCGGGAACCGGGGAGCTGTTTTTT. Protein: CATSLRRLAGTGELFF.

V gene TRBV5-1 combines with J gene TRBJ2-1; 10 nucleotides line up with TRBD2. Germline trimming cut 3 bases from V and 4 bases from J; bases unmatched to any gene: 4. Germline-derived CDR1 and CDR2 are SGHRS and YFSETQ. There are 15 residues in the CDR3. The CDR3 nucleotides read TGCGCCAGCAGCTCAGGACTAGCGGCTTACAATGAGCAGTTCTTC. This gives the protein CASSSGLAAYNEQFF.

V usage is TRBV18 and J usage is TRBJ1-3; TRBD1 is a possible D gene (5 bases). CDR1 and CDR2 from the germline V gene are KGHSH and LQKENI. Trimming stripped 10 bases from V and 4 bases from J, with 14 bases between. This CDR3 comprises 13 residues. CDR3 protein: CATDPGVGNTIYF. CDR3 DNA: TGTGCCACCGACCCGGGGGTAGGAAACACCATATATTTT.

This sequence joins TRBV19 and TRBJ2-1; 8 nucleotides line up with TRBD2. The CDR3 has 16 residues. J gave up 10 bases and V 1 base, and 12 bases lay outside the gene matches. CDR1 is LNHDA, CDR2 SQIVND, per germline (reference sequence). In DNA, the CDR3 is TGTGCCAGTAGTATAGGGCAAATAGCGGGACTTCGGGAGCAGTTCTTC. Its translation is CASSIGQIAGLREQFF.

This clone was recorded a few times. This sequence joins TRBV4-2 and TRBJ1-5; D is uncertain. There are 16 residues in the CDR3. Per germline, CDR1 LGHNA and CDR2 YNFKEQ. The V end was cut by 2 bases, the J end by 2 bases, with 13 bases between. The CDR3 DNA sequence: TGTGCCAGCAGCCAAACAACGGGAGGCGGCAATCAGCCCCAGCATTTT. Encoded protein: CASSQTTGGGNQPQHF.

The chain is built from TRBV19 and TRBJ2-5, with D perhaps TRBD2 (7 bases). The tail of the sequence fits TRBJ2-7 better, so the J call may be wrong. This CDR3 spans 15 amino acids. CDR1 and CDR2 (germline): LNHDA, SQIVND (reference sequence). The CDR3 DNA follows: TGTGCCAGTACCCAATCGGGGGGCGTAAACAGCGAGCAGTACTTC. Translation gives CASTQSGGVNSEQYF.

This chain uses TRBV5-1 with TRBJ2-1; 8 bases line up with TRBD2. The CDR3 consists of 16 residues. The junction had 10 bases not matched to a gene; V was cut back by 2 bases and J by 6 bases. CDR1 SGHRS and CDR2 YFSETQ come from the germline V gene. The CDR3 region is CASSFEAGVSGNEQFF. The DNA of the CDR3 is TGCGCCAGCAGCTTCGAAGCGGGAGTAAGCGGCAATGAGCAGTTCTTC.

V and J are TRBV27 and TRBJ1-5; tentative D call: TRBD1 (5 bases). V was cut by 6 bases and J by 3 bases, with 12 bases left in between. CDR3 size: 14 residues. CDR1 is MNHEY, CDR2 SMNVEV, per germline (reference sequence). CDR3 coding DNA: TGTGCCAGCAGGGGTGGGGGGGTCAATCAGCCCCAGCATTTT. Its protein is CASRGGGVNQPQHF.

The chain recombines TRBV19 with TRBJ2-5, with unresolved D. The germline gives CDR1 LNHDA, CDR2 SQIVND (reference sequence). Trimming shortened V by 0 bases and J by 4 bases, and 6 bases separated the two germline ends. The CDR3 totals 13 residues. The CDR3 DNA reads TGTGCCAGTAGTATAGAGGGCCGAGAGACCCAGTACTTC. This sequence encodes CASSIEGRETQYF.

J is TRBJ2-7 and V is TRBV6-6; TRBD2 agrees at 12 bases. Looked up from germline, CDR1 is MNHNY and CDR2 is SVGAGI (reference sequence). The CDR3 has 14 residues. The junction had 5 bases not matched to a gene; V was cut back by 5 bases and J by 6 bases. The CDR3 loop reads CASSPTSGSPEQYF. The CDR3 coding sequence is TGTGCCAGCAGTCCGACTAGCGGGAGTCCCGAGCAGTACTTC.

This chain links TRBV6-1 with TRBJ2-1; TRBD2 matches at 12 bases. With 6 bases clipped from V and 4 bases from J, the junction kept 4 bases outside the gene matches. The CDR3 totals 15 residues. Germline loops: CDR1 MNHNS, CDR2 SASEGT. CDR3 sequence: CASRAGTSGYNEQFF. As DNA, the CDR3 is TGTGCCAGCAGAGCGGGGACTAGCGGGTACAATGAGCAGTTCTTC.

This clone was seen a single time. This sequence joins TRBV27 and TRBJ2-1; D possibly corresponds to TRBD1 (5 bases). Trimming removed 9 bases from V and 5 bases from J, with 8 bases in between. Germline CDR1 MNHEY, CDR2 SMNVEV (reference sequence). CDR3 size: 11 residues. The CDR3 is CARTVDNEQFF. In DNA, the CDR3 is TGTGCCAGGACAGTGGACAATGAGCAGTTCTTC.

DNA of the CDR3: TGTGCCAGCTGGACAGGGGAAAGCTATGGCTACACCTTC. It translates to CASWTGESYGYTF. The chain uses TRBV28 and TRBJ1-2; 9 bases map to TRBD1. V lost 8 bases, J lost 4 bases, and 5 bases stayed unmatched. Germline V gives CDR1 MDHEN, CDR2 SYDVKM. The CDR3 runs to 13 residues.

This clone has more than one count but fewer than ten. The CDR3 loop is CAWSQGNGNQPQHF. CDR3 nucleotides: TGTGCCTGGAGCCAGGGTAATGGGAATCAGCCCCAGCATTTT. This chain links TRBV30 with TRBJ1-5; a weak D match, TRBD1 (5 bases). V lost 3 bases and J 4 bases, leaving 13 bases between the germline ends. The CDR3 is 14 residues long. Germline V gene lookup returns CDR1 GTSNPN and CDR2 SVGIG (reference sequence).

The chain links TRBV7-2 to TRBJ1-4, with D perhaps TRBD1 (5 bases). The CDR3 totals 16 residues. The germline V gene has CDR1 SGHTA and CDR2 FQGNSA. V lost 1 base and J 3 bases, leaving 12 bases between the germline ends. For the CDR3, the DNA is TGTGCCAGCAGCTTAGTTTTTGGAGGGGCTAATGAAAAACTGTTTTTT. It is translated as CASSLVFGGANEKLFF.